This T cell receptor beta chain was profiled in a study of cytomegalovirus exposure and HLA in healthy donors. Points from the study as a whole: Among CMV-associated TCR beta chains, most appeared HLA-restricted in a later analysis. There were 160 or so TCR beta chains listed as cytomegalovirus-associated. The records held CMV serostatus as the only immune exposure information.

This clone was found a few times. Its antigen remains unidentified. Germline-derived CDR1 and CDR2 are GTSNPN and SVGIG (reference sequence). The CDR3 sequence is 14 residues long. The V and J ends lost 2 bases and 7 bases, in that order; junction bases with no gene match: 9. The PCR employed 60 Vbeta primers together with 13 Jbeta primers. Method: immunoSEQ multiplex PCR; TCRdb's copy keeps in-frame clones and lacks some. Here the sample spans 70,000 to 95,000 clones, 70% to 80% being singletons. This clonotype originated in a human donor in good health. Sequencing was carried out using PBMCs. The rearrangement uses TRBV30 and TRBJ2-5, with 8 bases that match TRBD2. In DNA, the CDR3 is TGTGCCTGGAGTAAGGGACTAGGTGAGGGGACCCAGTACTTC. Its translation: CAWSKGLGEGTQYF.